The clone carrying this TCR beta chain was observed a few times. The antigen remains unidentified. Using a J-beta primer mix together with a sample-barcoded 5' primer, a second PCR was run for roughly 6 to 12 cycles. MiXCR was run by TCRdb on the 5' RACE reads, yielding one entry per CDR3 protein. Of 550,000 to 600,000 distinct CDR3 sequences listed, 25% to 30% are singletons. This entry is derived from a study of blood T cells in healthy people across ages. Study observations and caveats: Per million T cells, TCR beta diversity dropped about linearly as age rose. In the absence of known donor CMV status, changes in expanded clonotypes were possibly confounded.

Germline CDR1 and CDR2: LGHDT and YNNKEL (reference sequence). The ends lost 5 bases at V and 6 bases at J; junction bases unmatched: 4. The CDR3 runs 13 residues. The source is a woman in her 70s in good health. Sequenced material: blood. This chain uses TRBV3-1 with TRBJ1-5; 7 bases match TRBD1. The CDR3 DNA follows: TGTGCCAGCAGCTTACAGGGGCGTCAGCCCCAGCATTTT. Translation gives CASSLQGRQPQHF. Based on the CDR3 plus reference TRBV3-1 and TRBJ1-5, the full variable domain is DTAVSQTPKYLVTQMGNDKSIKCEQNLGHDTMYWYKQDSKKFLKIMFSYNNKELIINETVPNRFSPKSPDKAHLNLHINSLELGDSAVYFCASSLQGRQPQHFGDGTRLSIL.